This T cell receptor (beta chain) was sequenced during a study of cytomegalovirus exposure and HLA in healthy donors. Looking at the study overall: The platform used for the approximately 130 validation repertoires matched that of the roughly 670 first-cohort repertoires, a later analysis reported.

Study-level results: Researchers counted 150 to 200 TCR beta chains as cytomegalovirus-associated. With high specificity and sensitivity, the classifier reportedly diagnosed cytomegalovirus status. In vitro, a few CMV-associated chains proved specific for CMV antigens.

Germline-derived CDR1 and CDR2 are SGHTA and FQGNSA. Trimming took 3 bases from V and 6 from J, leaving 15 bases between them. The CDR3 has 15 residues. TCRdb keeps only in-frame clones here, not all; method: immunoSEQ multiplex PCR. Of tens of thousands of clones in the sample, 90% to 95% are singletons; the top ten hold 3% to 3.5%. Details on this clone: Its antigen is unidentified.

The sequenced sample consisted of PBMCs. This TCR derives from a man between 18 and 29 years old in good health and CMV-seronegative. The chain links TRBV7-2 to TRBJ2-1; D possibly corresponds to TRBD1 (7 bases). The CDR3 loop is CASSFGGTVPNEQFF. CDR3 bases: TGTGCCAGCAGCTTTGGGGGGACAGTCCCCAATGAGCAGTTCTTC.